This T cell receptor (beta chain) was sequenced in a study of shared clonotypes between healthy human individuals. TCRdb keeps only in-frame clones here, not all; method: immunoSEQ multiplex PCR. In the table there are fewer than 1.4 million clones, 75% to 80% of which are singletons. In its sample, this clone was seen a few times. CD4+ cells yielded CD45RA+ naive and CD45RA-negative memory subsets. Sequenced sample: memory CD4+ T cells from PBMCs. Subset here: CD45RA-negative fraction. The clonotype was recovered from a man in his late teens or twenties in good health. Some clones in this sample may be carry-over from other donors' samples.

The CDR3 loop is CASSSGQFTDTQYF. In DNA, the CDR3 is TGTGCCAGCAGCTCGGGACAGTTCACAGATACGCAGTATTTT. The V and J genes are TRBV5-4 and TRBJ2-3, with TRBD1 matching 7 bases. The CDR3 loop spans 14 amino acids. CDR1 is SGHNT, CDR2 YYREEE, per germline (reference sequence). Trimming at V came to 3 bases and at J to 2 bases, leaving 3 bases not matched to a gene.